This is a list of T cell receptor beta chains from one sample in a study of blood T cell repertoires in COVID-19. Sequencing was performed with immunoSEQ multiplex PCR; in TCRdb, only in-frame clones are kept and a portion is missing. The sample includes approximately 300,000 clones, roughly 89% seen only once; the top ten take under 1.1%. Sequenced input: peripheral blood. These receptors originate from a woman between 40 and 50 years old with COVID-19, enrolled during active disease. The CDR3 runs from the conserved cysteine through the conserved F or W. D genes are given only for firm matches. Clone size is given for some rows only: seen once, a few or many times, or a class if the clone is expanded.

j_call: TRBJ2-7; cdr3_length: 15; d_call: TRBD2; v_call: TRBV6-5; clone_size: .; cdr3_nt: TGTGCCAGCGCTCCCGGTAGCGGGAGGGGCTACGAGCAGTACTTC; cdr3_aa: CASAPGSGRGYEQYF
j_call: TRBJ2-1; cdr3_length: 13; d_call: TRBD1; v_call: TRBV27; clone_size: .; cdr3_nt: TGTGCCAGCAGTCCCCAGGGGGACAATGAGCAGTTCTTC; cdr3_aa: CASSPQGDNEQFF
j_call: TRBJ1-1; cdr3_length: 15; d_call: .; v_call: TRBV4-1; clone_size: .; cdr3_nt: TGCGCCAGCAGCCAAGATGGACTCCGGAACACTGAAGCTTTCTTT; cdr3_aa: CASSQDGLRNTEAFF
j_call: TRBJ1-1; cdr3_length: 14; d_call: TRBD1; v_call: TRBV5-4; clone_size: .; cdr3_nt: TGTGCCAGCAGCTCCCGGGACAGGGCCACTGAAGCTTTCTTT; cdr3_aa: CASSSRDRATEAFF
j_call: TRBJ1-2; cdr3_length: 15; d_call: .; v_call: TRBV3-1/TRBV3-2; clone_size: .; cdr3_nt: TGTGCCAGCAGGATCAAGGGGCAGGGATTTTATGGCTACACCTTC; cdr3_aa: CASRIKGQGFYGYTF
j_call: TRBJ2-7; cdr3_length: 15; d_call: .; v_call: TRBV28; clone_size: .; cdr3_nt: TGTGCCGGGAGCAACGTGAGGGGGCTCGGGGGTGAGCAGTACTTC; cdr3_aa: CAGSNVRGLGGEQYF
j_call: TRBJ2-3; cdr3_length: 18; d_call: TRBD2; v_call: TRBV27; clone_size: once; cdr3_nt: TGTGCCAGCAGCCGGAAAATGTGGGCTAGCGGGTTCGCAGATACGCAGTATTTT; cdr3_aa: CASSRKMWASGFADTQYF
j_call: TRBJ2-7; cdr3_length: 15; d_call: .; v_call: TRBV27; clone_size: .; cdr3_nt: TGTGCCAGCAGTTTATTTCAGGGGCCCAGCTACGAGCAGTACTTC; cdr3_aa: CASSLFQGPSYEQYF
j_call: TRBJ1-4; cdr3_length: 15; d_call: TRBD1; v_call: TRBV28; clone_size: .; cdr3_nt: TGTGCCAGCAGTTTTTGGGACAGGGGTAATGAAAAACTGTTTTTT; cdr3_aa: CASSFWDRGNEKLFF
j_call: TRBJ2-3; cdr3_length: 18; d_call: TRBD2; v_call: TRBV27; clone_size: .; cdr3_nt: TGTGCCAGCAGCCCCTCCGGGGGGGAACCCCTTAGCACAGATACGCAGTATTTT; cdr3_aa: CASSPSGGEPLSTDTQYF
j_call: TRBJ2-5; cdr3_length: 14; d_call: .; v_call: TRBV9; clone_size: .; cdr3_nt: TGTGCCAGCAGCGTAGAGGCAGGGCGGGAGACCCAGTACTTC; cdr3_aa: CASSVEAGRETQYF
j_call: TRBJ1-1; cdr3_length: 15; d_call: .; v_call: TRBV5-5; clone_size: .; cdr3_nt: TGTGCCAGCAGCTTGGTGGGGGCAACGAACACTGAAGCTTTCTTT; cdr3_aa: CASSLVGATNTEAFF
j_call: TRBJ2-1; cdr3_length: 12; d_call: .; v_call: TRBV5-4; clone_size: .; cdr3_nt: TGTGCCAGCAGCTTGGCCAAGGGGGAGCAGTTCTTC; cdr3_aa: CASSLAKGEQFF
j_call: TRBJ2-2; cdr3_length: 18; d_call: TRBD2; v_call: TRBV11-3; clone_size: .; cdr3_nt: TGTGCCAGCAGCTTAGATTCGATTAGCGGGCCCAACACCGGGGAGCTGTTTTTT; cdr3_aa: CASSLDSISGPNTGELFF
j_call: TRBJ2-5; cdr3_length: 11; d_call: .; v_call: TRBV5-4; clone_size: .; cdr3_nt: TGTGCCAGCAGCCAACAAGAGACCCAGTACTTC; cdr3_aa: CASSQQETQYF